The entry below describes one T cell receptor (beta chain). Enrolled through a virtual design, the participants were between about 18 and 100 years of age and came from 24 US areas. Profiling relied on immunoSEQ multiplex PCR, and the TCRdb table lists in-frame clones only, not all of them. Among about 220,000 clones listed, 70% to 85% were seen once. This record comes from a study of blood T cell repertoires in COVID-19. The CDR3 is 14 residues long. V shed 4 bases and J 4 bases; nucleotides not matched to a gene: 4. Germline CDR1 and CDR2: MDHEN and SYDVKM. Input material: PBMCs or T cells enriched from blood (not recorded which). The chain couples TRBV28 to TRBJ1-5; 7 bases line up with TRBD1. The sequence derives from a middle-aged woman with acute COVID-19. CDR3 region: CASSSWTGNQPQHF. The CDR3 bases are TGTGCCAGCAGTTCATGGACAGGTAATCAGCCCCAGCATTTT. Together with reference TRBV28 and TRBJ1-5, the CDR3 gives the full variable domain: DVKVTQSSRYLVKRTGEKVFLECVQDMDHENMFWYRQDPGLGLRLIYFSYDVKMKEKGDIPEGYSVSREKKERFSLILESASTNQTSMYLCASSSWTGNQPQHFGDGTRLSIL.